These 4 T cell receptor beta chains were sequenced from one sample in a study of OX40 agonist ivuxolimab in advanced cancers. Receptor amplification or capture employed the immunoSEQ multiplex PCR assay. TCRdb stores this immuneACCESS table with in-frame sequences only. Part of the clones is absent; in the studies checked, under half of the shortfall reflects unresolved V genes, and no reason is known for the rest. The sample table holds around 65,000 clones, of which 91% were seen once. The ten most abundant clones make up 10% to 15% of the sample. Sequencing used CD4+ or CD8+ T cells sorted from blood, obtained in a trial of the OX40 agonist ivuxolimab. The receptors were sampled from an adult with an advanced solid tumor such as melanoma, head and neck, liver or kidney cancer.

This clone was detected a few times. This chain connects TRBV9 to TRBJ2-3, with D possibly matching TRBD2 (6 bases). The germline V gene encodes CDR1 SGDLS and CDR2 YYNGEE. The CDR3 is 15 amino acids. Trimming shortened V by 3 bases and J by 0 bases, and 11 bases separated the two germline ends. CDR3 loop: CASSAGLTSTDTQYF. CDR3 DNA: TGTGCCAGCAGCGCGGGACTGACTAGCACAGATACGCAGTATTTT.

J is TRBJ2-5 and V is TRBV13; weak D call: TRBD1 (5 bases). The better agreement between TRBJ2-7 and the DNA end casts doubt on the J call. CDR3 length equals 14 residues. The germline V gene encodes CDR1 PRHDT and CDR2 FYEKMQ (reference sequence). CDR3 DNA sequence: TGTGCCAGCAGCTTAAGGCGGTTAGGGGTCGAGCAGTACTTC. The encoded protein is CASSLRRLGVEQYF.

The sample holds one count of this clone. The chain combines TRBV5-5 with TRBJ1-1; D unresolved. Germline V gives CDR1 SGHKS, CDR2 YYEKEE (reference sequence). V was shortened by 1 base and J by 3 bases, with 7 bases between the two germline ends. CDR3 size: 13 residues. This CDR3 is CASSLTLYTEAFF. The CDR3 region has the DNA TGTGCCAGCAGCTTGACCCTTTACACTGAAGCTTTCTTT.

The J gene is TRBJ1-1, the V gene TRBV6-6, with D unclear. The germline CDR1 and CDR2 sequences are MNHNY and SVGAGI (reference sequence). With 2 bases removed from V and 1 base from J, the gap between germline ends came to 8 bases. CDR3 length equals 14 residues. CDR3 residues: CASSYSQPNTEAFF. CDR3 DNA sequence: TGTGCCAGCAGTTACAGCCAGCCGAACACTGAAGCTTTCTTT.